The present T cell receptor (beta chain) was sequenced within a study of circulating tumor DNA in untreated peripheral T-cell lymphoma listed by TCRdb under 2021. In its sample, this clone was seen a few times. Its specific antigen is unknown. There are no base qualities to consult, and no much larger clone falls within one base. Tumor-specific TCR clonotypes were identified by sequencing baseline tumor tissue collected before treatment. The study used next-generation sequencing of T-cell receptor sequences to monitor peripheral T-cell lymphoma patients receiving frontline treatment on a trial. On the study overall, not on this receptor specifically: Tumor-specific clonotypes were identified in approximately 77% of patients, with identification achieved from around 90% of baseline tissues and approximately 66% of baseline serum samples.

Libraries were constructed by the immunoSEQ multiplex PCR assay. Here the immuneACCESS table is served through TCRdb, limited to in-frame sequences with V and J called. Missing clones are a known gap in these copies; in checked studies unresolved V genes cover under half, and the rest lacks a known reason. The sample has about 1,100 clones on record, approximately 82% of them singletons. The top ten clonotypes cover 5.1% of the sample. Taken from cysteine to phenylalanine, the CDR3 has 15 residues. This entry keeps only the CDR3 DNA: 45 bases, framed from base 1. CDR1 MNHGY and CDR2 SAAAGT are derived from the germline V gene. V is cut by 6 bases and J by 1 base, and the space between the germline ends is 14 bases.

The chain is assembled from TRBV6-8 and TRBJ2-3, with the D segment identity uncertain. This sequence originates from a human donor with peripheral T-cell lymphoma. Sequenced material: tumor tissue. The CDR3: CASRRDETGTDTQYF. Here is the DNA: TGTGCCAGCAGGAGAGATGAGACGGGCACAGATACGCAGTATTTT.